Listed below are T cell receptor beta chains from one sample, sequenced in a study of CD8+ T cells in alopecia areata. Some clones are missing from TCRdb's copy, which holds only in-frame ones; the method was immunoSEQ multiplex PCR. The data contain some 120,000 clones, 60% to 65% of them singletons. The sample in question was CD4+ T cells sorted from blood, obtained at week 4, from a patient treated with tofacitinib. The receptors shown here come from a human donor with alopecia areata. The CDR3 runs from the conserved cysteine through the conserved F or W. Each record gives: D gene, V gene, clone size, J gene, CDR3 protein, CDR3 DNA. A D gene is named only where the DNA matches it firmly. Clone size is stated in some rows and not others, as once, few, many or a class when expanded.

>.|TRBV27|.|TRBJ2-7
CASSLLVGLGQYF
TGTGCCAGCAGTTTGTTGGTGGGGCTGGGGCAGTACTTC
>.|TRBV27|.|TRBJ2-6
CASSPTGSSGANVLTF
TGTGCCAGCAGTCCTACAGGGAGCTCTGGGGCCAACGTCCTGACTTTC
>.|TRBV27|.|TRBJ1-2
CASSLSSPGYGYTF
TGTGCCAGCAGTTTATCGAGTCCGGGCTATGGCTACACCTTC
>.|TRBV29-1|few|TRBJ1-1
CSAQKGRNTEAFF
TGCAGCGCCCAGAAAGGACGGAACACTGAAGCTTTCTTT
>TRBD1|TRBV6-1|.|TRBJ1-1
CASSGYGQGNTEAFF
TGTGCCAGCAGTGGATATGGACAGGGGAACACTGAAGCTTTCTTT
>TRBD1|TRBV29-1|few|TRBJ2-5
CSVDLLAGGETQYF
TGCAGCGTTGATCTCTTGGCAGGGGGAGAGACCCAGTACTTC
>TRBD1|TRBV19|few|TRBJ2-5
CASTYSPDRRETQYF
TGTGCCAGTACCTATAGTCCGGACAGGAGAGAGACCCAGTACTTC
>.|TRBV5-1|.|TRBJ2-7
CASSFQGPSYEQYF
TGCGCCAGCAGCTTTCAGGGACCTAGCTACGAGCAGTACTTC
>.|TRBV19|.|TRBJ1-1
CASRLGATHTEAFF
TGTGCCAGTAGACTCGGGGCTACTCACACTGAAGCTTTCTTT
>.|TRBV6-1|.|TRBJ1-1
CASSEDQGRNTEAFF
TGTGCCAGCAGTGAAGACCAGGGGAGAAACACTGAAGCTTTCTTT
>.|TRBV6-1|.|TRBJ2-3
CASTLGGASTDTQYF
TGTGCCAGCACCCTGGGGGGGGCTAGCACAGATACGCAGTATTTT
>.|TRBV5-1|.|TRBJ2-5
CASSLGSTRETQYF
TGCGCCAGCAGCTTAGGGTCCACGAGAGAGACCCAGTACTTC
>.|TRBV30|.|TRBJ2-3
CAWSVAVGRDTQYF
TGTGCCTGGAGTGTAGCCGTGGGGCGAGATACGCAGTATTTT
>TRBD1|TRBV30|few|TRBJ1-5
CAWSRGQIYQPQHF
TGTGCCTGGAGTAGGGGACAGATTTATCAGCCCCAGCATTTT
>.|TRBV5-4|.|TRBJ2-1
CASSSARGGVGGNNEQFF
TGTGCCAGCAGCTCCGCCCGGGGCGGGGTAGGGGGGAACAATGAGCAGTTCTTC
>TRBD1|TRBV10-3|.|TRBJ2-7
CAIGGQGYEQYF
TGTGCCATCGGAGGACAGGGCTACGAGCAGTACTTC
>TRBD2|TRBV5-1|few|TRBJ2-5
CASSPGTSGEETQYF
TGCGCCAGCAGCCCGGGGACTAGCGGGGAAGAGACCCAGTACTTC
>.|TRBV7-2|.|TRBJ2-5
CASSLSKGQGQETQYF
TGTGCCAGCAGCTTATCCAAGGGGCAGGGCCAAGAGACCCAGTACTTC
>.|TRBV4-2|.|TRBJ1-4
CASSQGTRVNEKLFF
TGTGCCAGCAGCCAAGGGACCAGGGTTAATGAAAAACTGTTTTTT
>.|TRBV7-9|.|TRBJ2-5
CASSLAYPDPITRETQYF
TGTGCCAGCAGCTTAGCCTACCCGGATCCCATTACCCGGGAGACCCAGTACTTC